This record looks at one T cell receptor (beta chain) sequence and its context. The data belong to a study of blood T cell repertoires in COVID-19. Study details: T cells, B-cell-depleted T cells, or PBMCs provided the cDNA or gDNA that served as material.

As processed by the authors: Estimated nucleated cell counts came from reference gene primer amplification. Here immunoSEQ multiplex PCR was the method, and the copy in TCRdb shows in-frame clones only, minus some. Clonal size and the V and J genes are those of that table, whereas D and trimming came from the DNA. Counted here are nearly 350,000 clones, around nine tenths occurring once; the ten biggest clones make up roughly 3%. The source is a woman under 30 who had recovered from COVID-19. Sequencing input: peripheral blood.

In DNA form, the CDR3 reads TGTGCCAGCAGCTTCCCTCCGGAGGACAATGAGCAGTTCTTC. This sequence encodes CASSFPPEDNEQFF. The rearrangement joins TRBV11-2 to TRBJ2-1; the D gene is possibly TRBD2 (5 bases). CDR3 size: 14 residues. In germline, CDR1 is SGHAT, CDR2 FQNNGV. Trimming removed 3 bases at V and 5 bases at J, with 11 bases between.